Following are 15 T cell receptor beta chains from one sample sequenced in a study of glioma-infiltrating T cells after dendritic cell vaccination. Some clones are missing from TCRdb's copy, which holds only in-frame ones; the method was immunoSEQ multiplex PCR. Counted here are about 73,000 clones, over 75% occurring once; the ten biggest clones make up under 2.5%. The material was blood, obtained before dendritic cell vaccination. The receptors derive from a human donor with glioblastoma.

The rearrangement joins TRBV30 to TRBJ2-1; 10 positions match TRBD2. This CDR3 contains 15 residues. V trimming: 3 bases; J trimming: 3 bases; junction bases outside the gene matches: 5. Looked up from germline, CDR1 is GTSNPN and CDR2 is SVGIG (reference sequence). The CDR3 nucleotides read TGTGCCTGGAGATCCACTAGCGGGGACTACAATGAGCAGTTCTTC. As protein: CAWRSTSGDYNEQFF.

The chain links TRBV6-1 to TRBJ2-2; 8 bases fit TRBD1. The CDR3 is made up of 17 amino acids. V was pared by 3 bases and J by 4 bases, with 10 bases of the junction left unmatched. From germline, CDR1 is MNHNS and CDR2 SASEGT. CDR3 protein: CASSELGQGLFTGELFF. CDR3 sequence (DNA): TGTGCCAGCAGTGAGCTCGGACAGGGACTTTTCACCGGGGAGCTGTTTTTT.

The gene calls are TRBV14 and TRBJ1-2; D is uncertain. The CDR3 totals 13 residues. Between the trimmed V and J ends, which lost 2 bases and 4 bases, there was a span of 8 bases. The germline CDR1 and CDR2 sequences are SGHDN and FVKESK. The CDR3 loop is CASSQYFSYGYTF. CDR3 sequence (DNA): TGTGCCAGCAGCCAATACTTTTCCTATGGCTACACCTTC.

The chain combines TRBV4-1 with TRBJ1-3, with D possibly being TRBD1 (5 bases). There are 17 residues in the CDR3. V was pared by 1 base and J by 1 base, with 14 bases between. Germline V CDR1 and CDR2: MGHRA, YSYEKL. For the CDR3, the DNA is TGCGCCAGCAGCCAAGGACTCGCAGGGCCATCTGGAAACACCATATATTTT. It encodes CASSQGLAGPSGNTIYF.

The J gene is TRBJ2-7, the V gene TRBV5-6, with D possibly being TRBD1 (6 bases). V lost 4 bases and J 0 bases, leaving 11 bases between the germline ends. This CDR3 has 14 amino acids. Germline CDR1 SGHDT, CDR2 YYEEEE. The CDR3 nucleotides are TGTGCCAGCAGCATTGGGACACTCTCCTACGAGCAGTACTTC. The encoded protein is CASSIGTLSYEQYF.

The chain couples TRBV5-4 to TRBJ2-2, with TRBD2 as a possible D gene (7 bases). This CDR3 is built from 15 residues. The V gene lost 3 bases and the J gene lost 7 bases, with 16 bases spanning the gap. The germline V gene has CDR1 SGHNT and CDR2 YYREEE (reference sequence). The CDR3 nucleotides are TGTGCCAGCAGCTCGAGGGGGGGCGCTGTCGGGGAGCTGTTTTTT. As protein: CASSSRGGAVGELFF.

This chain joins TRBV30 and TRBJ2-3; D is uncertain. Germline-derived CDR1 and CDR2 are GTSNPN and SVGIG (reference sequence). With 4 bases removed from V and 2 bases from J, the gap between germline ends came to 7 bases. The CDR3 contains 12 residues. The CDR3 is CAWIRDTDTQYF. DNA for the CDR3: TGTGCCTGGATCCGAGACACAGATACGCAGTATTTT.

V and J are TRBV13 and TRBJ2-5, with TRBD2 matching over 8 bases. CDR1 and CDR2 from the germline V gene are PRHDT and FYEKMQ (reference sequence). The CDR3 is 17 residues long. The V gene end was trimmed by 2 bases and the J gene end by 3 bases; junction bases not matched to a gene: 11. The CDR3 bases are TGTGCCAGCAGCTTAAGGAATAGCGGGGAGGAGGAAGAGACCCAGTACTTC. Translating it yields CASSLRNSGEEEETQYF.

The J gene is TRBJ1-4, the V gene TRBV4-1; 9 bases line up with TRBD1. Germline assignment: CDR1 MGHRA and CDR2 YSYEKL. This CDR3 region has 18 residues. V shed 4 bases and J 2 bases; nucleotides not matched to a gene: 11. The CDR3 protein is CASSRGQGIGVTNEKLFF. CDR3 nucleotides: TGCGCCAGCAGCCGAGGACAGGGGATAGGCGTTACTAATGAAAAACTGTTTTTT.

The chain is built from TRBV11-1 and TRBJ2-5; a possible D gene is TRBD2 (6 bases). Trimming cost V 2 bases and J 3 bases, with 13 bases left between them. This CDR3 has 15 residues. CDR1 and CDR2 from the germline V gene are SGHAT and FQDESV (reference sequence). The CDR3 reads CASSLMRGRKETQYF. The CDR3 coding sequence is TGTGCCAGCAGCTTAATGCGGGGCCGAAAAGAGACCCAGTACTTC.

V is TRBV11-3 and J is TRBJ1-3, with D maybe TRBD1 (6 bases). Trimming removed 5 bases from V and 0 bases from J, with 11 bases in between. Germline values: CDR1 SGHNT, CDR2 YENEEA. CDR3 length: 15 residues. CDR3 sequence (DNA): TGTGCCAGCAGCCCTCAAGGGGGCTCTGGAAACACCATATATTTT. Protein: CASSPQGGSGNTIYF. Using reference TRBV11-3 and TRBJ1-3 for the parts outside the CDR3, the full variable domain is EAGVVQSPRYKIIEKKQPVAFWCNPISGHNTLYWYLQNLGQGPELLIRYENEEAVDDSQLPKDRFSAERLKGVDSTLKIQPAELGDSAVYLCASSPQGGSGNTIYFGEGSWLTVV.

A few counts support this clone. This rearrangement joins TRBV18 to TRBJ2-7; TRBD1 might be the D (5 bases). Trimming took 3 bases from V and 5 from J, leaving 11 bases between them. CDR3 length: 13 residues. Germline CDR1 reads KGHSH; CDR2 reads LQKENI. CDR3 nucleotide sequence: TGTGCCAGCTCACCGGCAGGGTTAGACGAGCAGTACGTC. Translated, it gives CASSPAGLDEQYV.

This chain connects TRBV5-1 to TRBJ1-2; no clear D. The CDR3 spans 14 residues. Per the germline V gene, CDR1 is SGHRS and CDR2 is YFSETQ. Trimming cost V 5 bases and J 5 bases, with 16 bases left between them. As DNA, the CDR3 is TGCGCCAGCAGGGGAGGTCTAAACTTTTATGGCTACACCTTC. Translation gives CASRGGLNFYGYTF.

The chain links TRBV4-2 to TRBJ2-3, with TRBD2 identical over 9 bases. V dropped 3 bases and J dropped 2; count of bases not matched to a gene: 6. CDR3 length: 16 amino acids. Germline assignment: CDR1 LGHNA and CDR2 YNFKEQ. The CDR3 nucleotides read TGTGCCAGCAGCCAGGTGACTAGCGGAACCACAGATACGCAGTATTTT. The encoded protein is CASSQVTSGTTDTQYF.

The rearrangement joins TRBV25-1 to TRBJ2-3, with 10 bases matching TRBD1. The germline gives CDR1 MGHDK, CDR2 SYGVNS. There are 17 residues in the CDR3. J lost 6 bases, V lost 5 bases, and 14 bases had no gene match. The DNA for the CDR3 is TGTGCCAGCAGTCCTCAAGTGGGACAGGGGAGAAAGGATACGCAGTATTTT. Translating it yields CASSPQVGQGRKDTQYF.